Below are 29 T cell receptor beta chains sequenced from a single sample in a study of blood T cell repertoires in COVID-19. TCRdb's table, derived via immunoSEQ multiplex PCR, lists solely in-frame clones and lacks some. Among 55,000 to 65,000 clones listed, around four fifths were seen once. The sample taken for sequencing was peripheral blood. The receptors were sampled from a man aged 25 to 45 with COVID-19, enrolled during active disease.

The J gene is TRBJ1-1, the V gene TRBV9, with D perhaps matching TRBD1 (6 bases). Germline lookup yields CDR1 SGDLS and CDR2 YYNGEE. The CDR3 contains 15 residues. The V gene lost 4 bases and the J gene lost 0 bases, with 13 bases spanning the gap. The CDR3 sequence: CASSQSGVVNTEAFF. Written as DNA, the CDR3 is TGTGCCAGCAGCCAATCAGGGGTCGTGAACACTGAAGCTTTCTTT.

This sequence joins TRBV29-1 and TRBJ1-3, with a weak D call TRBD1 (5 bases). V lost 2 bases, J lost 2 bases, and 10 bases lay in between. Per germline, CDR1 SQVTM and CDR2 ANQGSEA. The CDR3 totals 14 residues. DNA for the CDR3: TGCAGCGTTGAAACGGGCAGGGCTGGAAACACCATATATTTT. Translation: CSVETGRAGNTIYF.

The chain recombines TRBV10-1 with TRBJ2-5; TRBD1 matches at 7 bases. Germline CDR1 and CDR2: WNHNN and SYGVQD (reference sequence). The CDR3 totals 13 residues. The junction had 5 bases not matched to a gene; V was cut back by 5 bases and J by 5 bases. DNA for the CDR3: TGCGCCAGCAGTAGACAGGGTGCGGAGACCCAGTACTTC. Amino acids: CASSRQGAETQYF.

The rearrangement joins TRBV28 to TRBJ2-1; no firm D call. V was pared by 1 base and J by 6 bases, with 4 bases between. This CDR3 region has 12 residues. Germline loops: CDR1 MDHEN, CDR2 SYDVKM. The CDR3 DNA reads as TGTGCCAGCAGTTTATTAGTCAATGAGCAGTTCTTC. Its protein is CASSLLVNEQFF.

The chain is built from TRBV6-6 and TRBJ1-2; D remains unclear. In germline, CDR1 is MNHNY, CDR2 SVGAGI (reference sequence). The V gene lost 8 bases and the J gene lost 3 bases, with 7 bases spanning the gap. The CDR3 totals 11 residues. Here the CDR3 reads CASQDYYGYTF. The CDR3 DNA reads as TGTGCCAGCCAGGACTACTATGGCTACACCTTC.

This clone was found many times. V and J are TRBV5-6 and TRBJ1-2, with a tentative D call TRBD1 (6 bases). The V and J ends lost 4 bases and 4 bases respectively, with 14 bases between them. This CDR3 is built from 14 residues. Germline-derived CDR1 and CDR2 are SGHDT and YYEEEE. The CDR3 DNA follows: TGTGCCAGCAGCGATTACAGGGTCGGCTATGGCTACACCTTC. It codes for CASSDYRVGYGYTF.

The chain joins TRBV13 to TRBJ1-4; 8 positions match TRBD1. The germline gives CDR1 PRHDT, CDR2 FYEKMQ (reference sequence). J was trimmed by 8 bases and V by 4 bases; bases with no gene match: 6. This CDR3 has 14 amino acids. CDR3 sequence: CASSSDRGVEKLFF. The CDR3 DNA reads TGTGCCAGCAGCTCCGACAGGGGTGTGGAAAAACTGTTTTTT.

V gene TRBV12-3 or TRBV12-4 combines with J gene TRBJ2-1; tentative D call: TRBD2 (6 bases). The CDR3 totals 12 residues. The V gene lost 7 bases and the J gene lost 9 bases, with 13 bases spanning the gap. CDR3 bases: TGTGCCAGCACCCTTACTAGCACTGAGCAGTTCTTC. Its translation is CASTLTSTEQFF.

J is TRBJ2-1 and V is TRBV12-3 or TRBV12-4; possible D gene TRBD2, 5 bases. V gave up 8 bases and J gave up 1 base, with 6 bases separating them. This CDR3 is 12 amino acids long. The CDR3: CASRGSYNEQFF. The CDR3 bases are TGTGCCAGCCGGGGTTCCTACAATGAGCAGTTCTTC.

V gene TRBV5-8 combines with J gene TRBJ2-1; TRBD1 matches at 10 bases. The germline CDR1 and CDR2 sequences are SGHTS and YDEGEE. V shed 4 bases, J shed 8 bases, and the junction held 12 bases outside the gene matches. CDR3 length: 16 residues. Written as DNA, the CDR3 is TGTGCCAGCAGCCCCGGGACAGGGGCCCTCGGGGATGAGCAGTTCTTC. As protein: CASSPGTGALGDEQFF.

The rearrangement uses TRBV5-5 and TRBJ1-1; 11 positions agree with TRBD1. Germline loops: CDR1 SGHKS, CDR2 YYEKEE (reference sequence). This CDR3 contains 14 residues. The ends lost 1 base at V and 8 bases at J; junction bases unmatched: 4. CDR3: CASSLRGQGGEAFF. The CDR3 nucleotides read TGTGCCAGCAGCTTGCGGGGACAGGGGGGAGAAGCTTTCTTT.

This chain joins TRBV24-1 and TRBJ2-7; D is perhaps TRBD2 (6 bases). From germline, CDR1 is KGHDR and CDR2 SFDVKD. The CDR3 contains 14 residues. Trimming cost V 3 bases and J 0 bases, with 8 bases left between them. CDR3 amino acids: CATSDPAGSYEQYF. In nucleotides, the CDR3 is TGTGCCACCAGTGATCCAGCGGGCTCCTACGAGCAGTACTTC.

The chain combines TRBV5-1 with TRBJ2-5; 7 nucleotides agree with TRBD2. V was pared by 6 bases and J by 5 bases, with 10 bases of the junction left unmatched. The CDR3 extends over 14 amino acids. Germline CDR1 SGHRS, CDR2 YFSETQ. CDR3 nucleotides: TGCGCCAGCATGAGCGGGATCCTGGCGGAGACCCAGTACTTC. Translation gives CASMSGILAETQYF.

The J gene is TRBJ2-7, the V gene TRBV30, with D perhaps matching TRBD1 (5 bases). In germline, CDR1 is GTSNPN, CDR2 SVGIG (reference sequence). Between the trimmed V and J ends, which lost 3 bases and 2 bases, there was a span of 5 bases. The CDR3 has 11 amino acids. CDR3 bases: TGTGCCTGGAGGGACACCTACGAGCAGTACTTC. Amino acid sequence: CAWRDTYEQYF. Full variable domain (rest looked up from reference TRBV30 and TRBJ2-7): SQTIHQWPATLVQPVGSPLSLECTVEGTSNPNLYWYRQAAGRGLQLLFYSVGIGQISSEVPQNLSASRPQDRQFILSSKKLLLSDSGFYLCAWRDTYEQYFGPGTRLTVT.

The rearrangement links TRBV28 to TRBJ1-2; 9 bases are a match to TRBD1. The germline gives CDR1 MDHEN, CDR2 SYDVKM. V gave up 6 bases and J gave up 8 bases; unmatched junction bases: 7. This CDR3 region has 13 residues. CDR3 loop: CASRTGGMWGYTF. The CDR3 nucleotides are TGTGCCAGCAGGACAGGGGGAATGTGGGGCTACACCTTC.

This clone appeared a single time. The chain couples TRBV28 to TRBJ2-7; TRBD1 aligns across 11 bases. CDR3 length: 14 amino acids. V was pared by 6 bases and J by 12 bases, with 13 bases of the junction left unmatched. Germline V gene lookup returns CDR1 MDHEN and CDR2 SYDVKM. The CDR3 sequence is CASSAGQGVPIGYF. DNA for the CDR3: TGTGCCAGCAGCGCGGGACAGGGGGTCCCCATAGGGTACTTC.

J is TRBJ2-3 and V is TRBV10-2; no clear D. The CDR3 runs to 14 residues. The germline V and J ends were trimmed by 7 bases and 1 base, with 12 bases remaining between them. The germline V gene has CDR1 WSHSY and CDR2 SAAADI. The CDR3 nucleotides are TGCGCCAGCACCCACAGCCCTGGCACAGATACGCAGTATTTT. Translated, it gives CASTHSPGTDTQYF.

This chain uses TRBV9 with TRBJ2-7; D might be TRBD1 (6 bases). The CDR3 is 14 amino acids. V was shortened by 4 bases and J by 8 bases, with 19 bases between the two germline ends. Germline CDR1 reads SGDLS; CDR2 reads YYNGEE. This CDR3 reads CASSPRDTLSQQYF. CDR3 in DNA: TGTGCCAGCAGCCCGAGGGACACCCTCTCCCAGCAGTACTTC.

The rearrangement joins TRBV5-1 to TRBJ1-1; D gene uncertain. Germline V gene data show CDR1 as SGHRS and CDR2 as YFSETQ. Trimming cost V 5 bases and J 3 bases, with 14 bases left between them. CDR3 length: 14 amino acids. In nucleotides, the CDR3 is TGCGCCAGCAGTCTAGGCGACGGGGACACTGAAGCTTTCTTT. Amino acids: CASSLGDGDTEAFF.

The rearrangement links TRBV19 to TRBJ1-5, with 9 bases matching TRBD1. The trim removed 6 bases at V and 6 bases at J, leaving 6 bases unmatched. Per germline, CDR1 LNHDA and CDR2 SQIVND (reference sequence). The CDR3 is 14 residues long. The CDR3 DNA is TGTGCCAGTAGCGGACAGGGGAGGAGTCAGCCCCAGCATTTT. Amino acids: CASSGQGRSQPQHF.

The genes are TRBV27 and TRBJ2-7; D unclear. V lost 3 bases to trimming and J lost 1 base, with 19 bases between them. The CDR3 runs to 17 residues. Germline V gene sequence: CDR1 MNHEY, CDR2 SMNVEV (reference sequence). CDR3 in amino acids: CASSLVGSYRSSYEQYF. CDR3 bases: TGTGCCAGCAGTTTGGTTGGGTCTTATAGGAGTTCCTACGAGCAGTACTTC.

This clone was counted a few times. The chain recombines TRBV9 with TRBJ1-5, with D uncertain. The V gene lost 6 bases and the J gene lost 0 bases, with 10 bases spanning the gap. The length of the CDR3 is 14 residues. Germline V gives CDR1 SGDLS, CDR2 YYNGEE. The DNA for the CDR3 is TGTGCCAGCAACGGAGGTTCTAGCAATCAGCCCCAGCATTTT. Translating gives CASNGGSSNQPQHF.

This chain links TRBV6-2 or TRBV6-3 with TRBJ2-7, with D maybe TRBD2 (6 bases). Trimming removed 6 bases at V and 2 bases at J, with 23 bases between. The germline CDR1 and CDR2 sequences are MNHEY and SVGEGT. The CDR3 has 17 amino acids. CDR3 DNA: TGTGCCAGCAGCCCCGGGGGATGGGCTAACCCTCCCTACGAGCAGTACTTC. This encodes CASSPGGWANPPYEQYF.

The rearrangement joins TRBV28 to TRBJ1-1, with D uncertain. V was pared by 2 bases and J by 3 bases, with 4 bases between. Germline V gene lookup returns CDR1 MDHEN and CDR2 SYDVKM. There are 12 residues in the CDR3. The CDR3 sequence is CASSLPYTEAFF. CDR3 DNA sequence: TGTGCCAGCAGTTTACCCTACACTGAAGCTTTCTTT.

This sequence joins TRBV6-5 and TRBJ1-1; D is unclear. Trimming removed 7 bases at V and 4 bases at J, with 16 bases between. Germline V CDR1 and CDR2: MNHEY, SVGAGI. The CDR3 extends over 14 amino acids. The CDR3 spells CASKAVRVGTEAFF. In nucleotides, the CDR3 is TGTGCCAGCAAAGCCGTGCGGGTGGGCACTGAAGCTTTCTTT.

By share of the sample, this clone is medium-sized. The chain carries TRBV6-2 or TRBV6-3 and TRBJ1-5; D possibly corresponds to TRBD1 (5 bases). The germline CDR1 and CDR2 sequences are MNHEY and SVGEGT. Deletions cut 2 bases from V and 2 bases from J, with 13 bases between. The length of the CDR3 is 16 residues. CDR3 coding DNA: TGTGCCAGCAGTTACGGAGGGGAGGTGGGCAATCAGCCCCAGCATTTT. This encodes CASSYGGEVGNQPQHF.

This clone turned up a few times. This chain's CDR3 is CATSETTLGNYGYTF. The CDR3 nucleotides read TGTGCCACCAGCGAAACAACCCTAGGAAACTATGGCTACACCTTC. The chain carries TRBV15 and TRBJ1-2, with D unresolved. This CDR3 is 15 amino acids long. Trimming shortened V by 5 bases and J by 2 bases, and 15 bases separated the two germline ends. Germline V gene lookup returns CDR1 LNHNV and CDR2 YYDKDF (reference sequence).

The chain joins TRBV6-4 to TRBJ2-3; 12 positions match TRBD2. The CDR3 contains 16 residues. Germline CDR1 and CDR2: MRHNA and SNTAGT. Trimming at V came to 5 bases and at J to 4 bases, leaving 7 bases not matched to a gene. For the CDR3, the DNA is TGTGCCAGCAGTCGACTAGCGGGAGATAGGGCAGATACGCAGTATTTT. As protein: CASSRLAGDRADTQYF.

V is TRBV11-2 and J is TRBJ2-5, with 13 nucleotides matching TRBD2. The CDR3 runs 16 residues. V gave up 5 bases and J gave up 2 bases; unmatched junction bases: 5. CDR1 and CDR2 (germline): SGHAT, FQNNGV. The CDR3 loop reads CASSRRTSGGQETQYF. Written as DNA, the CDR3 is TGTGCCAGCAGCCGGAGGACTAGCGGGGGACAAGAGACCCAGTACTTC.